This entry features one TCR beta chain sequence. Its antigen is unidentified. These data originate in a study of post-analysis software for immune sequencing data. On the study more broadly: Relapsing-remitting, secondary progressive and progressive-relapsing forms made up the multiple sclerosis disease courses.

General study points: TRBV5-6, TRBV5-1 and TRBV20-1 belonged to a set of about 5 TRBV segments that were more frequent in patients than controls. Among multiple sclerosis patients, normalized Chao1 diversity was significantly below that of controls.

cDNA libraries of TCR beta carried unique molecular identifiers. The yield from about 1 to 10 million T cells was 500,000 or so cDNA molecules in total. From the PCR reads, TCRdb called clonotypes with MiXCR, one entry per CDR3 protein. The sample has 450,000 or so distinct CDR3 sequences; around 40% are singletons. The CDR3 extends over 13 amino acids. Germline CDR1 reads MNHNS; CDR2 reads SASEGT. V shed 6 bases, J shed 5 bases, and the junction held 4 bases outside the gene matches. The chain joins TRBV6-1 to TRBJ1-2; 9 nucleotides line up with TRBD1. Source material: blood. This TCR came from a girl between 5 and 17 years old with multiple sclerosis. In DNA form, the CDR3 reads TGTGCCAGCAGAGACAGGGGGAAGTATGGCTACACCTTC. Its protein is CASRDRGKYGYTF.